The next 14 T cell receptor beta chains were all read from a single sample in a study of blood T cell repertoires in COVID-19. TCRdb keeps only in-frame clones here, not all; method: immunoSEQ multiplex PCR. The table lists approximately 300,000 clones, 75% to 90% of them singletons. Sequenced material: peripheral blood. The receptors were gathered from a man aged 40-50 years with acute or convalescent COVID-19.

CDR3 loop: CASSHETGIPLMNSPLHF. The CDR3, as DNA: TGTGCCAGCAGCCATGAGACAGGGATCCCACTAATGAATTCACCCCTCCACTTT. This sequence joins TRBV14 and TRBJ1-6; 7 bases are shared with TRBD1. This CDR3 spans 18 amino acids. Unmatched junction bases numbered 15, after V lost 3 bases and J lost 7 bases. Germline-derived CDR1 and CDR2 are SGHDN and FVKESK.

The rearrangement links TRBV5-4 to TRBJ1-2; TRBD1 aligns across 8 bases. Germline CDR1 reads SGHNT; CDR2 reads YYREEE (reference sequence). The trim removed 2 bases at V and 0 bases at J, leaving 6 bases unmatched. The CDR3 contains 16 residues. The CDR3 loop reads CASSLYGQGPNYGYTF. For the CDR3, the DNA is TGTGCCAGCAGCTTATATGGACAGGGTCCTAACTATGGCTACACCTTC.

The chain carries TRBV6-5 and TRBJ2-7, with 8 nucleotides matching TRBD1. The J segment lost 0 bases and the V segment lost 8 bases, leaving 3 bases of the junction unmatched. CDR1 is MNHEY, CDR2 SVGAGI, per germline. The CDR3 totals 13 residues. The CDR3 region is CASRTGSSYEQYF. CDR3 coding DNA: TGTGCCAGCCGGACAGGGAGCTCCTACGAGCAGTACTTC.

This sequence joins TRBV11-2 and TRBJ1-1, with 10 bases matching TRBD1. This CDR3 comprises 15 residues. With V trimmed by 2 bases and J by 7 bases, 7 bases remained unmatched. CDR1 is SGHAT and CDR2 is FQNNGV in the germline V gene. Here the CDR3 DNA reads TGTGCCAGCAGCTTAAGAGGGACAGGGGCAGGTGAAGCTTTCTTT. The encoded protein is CASSLRGTGAGEAFF.

The chain recombines TRBV12-5 with TRBJ1-1, with D perhaps matching TRBD1 (5 bases). V lost 1 base and J 0 bases, leaving 12 bases between the germline ends. Germline V gene data show CDR1 as LGHNT and CDR2 as FRNRAP. The CDR3 is 16 amino acids. In DNA, the CDR3 is TGTGCTAGTGGTTTGGGGGGCGGGGCGATGAACACTGAAGCTTTCTTT. Its translation: CASGLGGGAMNTEAFF.

V and J are TRBV3-1 (or the pseudogene TRBV3-2) and TRBJ1-2; 8 nucleotides line up with TRBD1. The germline CDR1 and CDR2 sequences are LGHDT and YNNKEL (reference sequence). The CDR3 contains 14 residues. The V and J ends lost 1 base and 6 bases, in that order; junction bases with no gene match: 4. CDR3 sequence: CASSQGGTGHGYTF. Written as DNA, the CDR3 is TGTGCCAGCAGCCAAGGCGGGACAGGCCATGGCTACACCTTC.

The CDR3 spells CASSYWQGGNQPQHF. CDR3 nucleotide sequence: TGTGCCAGCAGTTACTGGCAGGGCGGCAATCAGCCCCAGCATTTT. The rearrangement links TRBV6-5 to TRBJ1-5; TRBD1 is a possible D gene (5 bases). The CDR3 totals 15 residues. Between the trimmed V and J ends, which lost 1 base and 2 bases, there was a span of 9 bases. CDR1 is MNHEY, CDR2 SVGAGI, per germline.

On this clone itself: Other DNA sequences in this specimen translate into the identical CDR3. The J gene is TRBJ1-2, the V gene TRBV19, with a weak D call TRBD1 (6 bases). Germline assignment: CDR1 LNHDA and CDR2 SQIVND (reference sequence). Trimming cost V 6 bases and J 0 bases, with 8 bases left between them. CDR3 length: 13 amino acids. CDR3 coding DNA: TGTGCCAGTAGAAACAGGGCTAACTATGGCTACACCTTC. It encodes CASRNRANYGYTF.

The chain uses TRBV12-5 and TRBJ2-4; 8 bases line up with TRBD2. This CDR3 comprises 15 residues. Germline-derived CDR1 and CDR2 are LGHNT and FRNRAP. Trimming cost V 5 bases and J 3 bases; bases outside gene matches: 6. The CDR3 nucleotides are TGTGCTAGTGGTCCAGCCGGGGGGGGCAAAAACATTCAGTACTTC. Encoded protein: CASGPAGGGKNIQYF.

The chain employs TRBV3-1 (or the pseudogene TRBV3-2) and TRBJ1-2, with D perhaps matching TRBD1 (5 bases). CDR1 LGHDT and CDR2 YNNKEL come from the germline V gene (reference sequence). Trimming took 1 base from V and 8 from J, leaving 17 bases between them. The CDR3 length is 15 residues. CDR3 bases: TGTGCCAGCAGCCAAGTTAAAAGGACATCAGGAGGCTACACCTTC. It encodes CASSQVKRTSGGYTF.

The chain has TRBV6-2 or TRBV6-3 and TRBJ1-2, with 11 bases that match TRBD1. Germline CDR1 is MNHEY and CDR2 is SVGEGT. The CDR3 has 14 amino acids. Trimming cost V 6 bases and J 6 bases; bases outside gene matches: 6. The CDR3 reads CASSPDRGRDGYTF. CDR3 nucleotide sequence: TGTGCCAGCAGCCCGGACAGGGGGCGCGATGGCTACACCTTC.

The chain recombines TRBV5-4 with TRBJ2-1, with 7 bases identical to TRBD1. J gave up 6 bases and V 4 bases, and 7 bases lay outside the gene matches. Germline-derived CDR1 and CDR2 are SGHNT and YYREEE (reference sequence). This CDR3 spans 14 amino acids. This CDR3 is CASSGRTGTNEQFF. The CDR3 nucleotides are TGTGCCAGCAGCGGAAGGACAGGAACCAATGAGCAGTTCTTC.

The CDR3 coding sequence is TGTGCCAGCAGTTTAACACAGGGCGGCGAGCAGTACTTC. Translation: CASSLTQGGEQYF. The genes are TRBV27 and TRBJ2-7, with D possibly TRBD1 on 6 matching bases. Trimming cost V 2 bases and J 6 bases, with 11 bases left between them. The length of the CDR3 is 13 residues. Germline V gene data show CDR1 as MNHEY and CDR2 as SMNVEV (reference sequence).

The V gene is TRBV5-8, the J gene TRBJ2-7; no clear D gene. V lost 4 bases to trimming and J lost 5 bases, with 13 bases between them. Germline V gives CDR1 SGHTS, CDR2 YDEGEE. The CDR3 extends over 13 amino acids. In DNA, the CDR3 is TGTGCCAGCAGCCCTAGAAGTCCCAACGAGCAGTACTTC. It yields the protein CASSPRSPNEQYF.